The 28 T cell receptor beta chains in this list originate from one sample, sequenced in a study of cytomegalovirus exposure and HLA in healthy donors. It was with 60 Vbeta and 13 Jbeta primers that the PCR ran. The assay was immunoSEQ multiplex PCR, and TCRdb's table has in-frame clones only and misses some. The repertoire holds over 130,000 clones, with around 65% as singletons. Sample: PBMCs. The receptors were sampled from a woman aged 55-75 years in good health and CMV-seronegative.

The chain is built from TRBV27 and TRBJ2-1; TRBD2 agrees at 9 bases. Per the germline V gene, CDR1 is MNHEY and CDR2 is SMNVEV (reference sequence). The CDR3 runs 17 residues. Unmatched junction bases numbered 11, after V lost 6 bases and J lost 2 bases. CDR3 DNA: TGTGCCAGCAGCGACGTGGGAATAGCGGGAGCCTACAATGAGCAGTTCTTC. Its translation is CASSDVGIAGAYNEQFF.

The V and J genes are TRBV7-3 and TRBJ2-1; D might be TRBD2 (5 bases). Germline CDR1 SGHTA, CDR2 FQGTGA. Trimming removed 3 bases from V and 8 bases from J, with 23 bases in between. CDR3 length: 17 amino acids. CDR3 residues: CASSFQAVSPRGHEQFF. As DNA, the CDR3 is TGTGCCAGCAGCTTCCAAGCGGTTTCTCCCCGCGGGCATGAGCAGTTCTTC.

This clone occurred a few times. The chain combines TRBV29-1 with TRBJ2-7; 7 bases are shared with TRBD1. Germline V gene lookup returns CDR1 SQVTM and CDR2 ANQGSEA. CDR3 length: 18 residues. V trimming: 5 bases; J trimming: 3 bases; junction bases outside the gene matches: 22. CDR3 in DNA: TGCAGCGTTCAGGGTTCCCGGGACAGCCCAATTGGGAACTACGAGCAGTACTTC. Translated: CSVQGSRDSPIGNYEQYF.

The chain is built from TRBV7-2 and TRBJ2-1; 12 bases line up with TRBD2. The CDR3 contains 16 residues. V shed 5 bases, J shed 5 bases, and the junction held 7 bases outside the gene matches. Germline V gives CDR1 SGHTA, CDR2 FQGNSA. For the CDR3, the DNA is TGTGCCAGCAGCGGATCGGGACTAGCGGGTCACAATGAGCAGTTCTTC. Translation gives CASSGSGLAGHNEQFF.

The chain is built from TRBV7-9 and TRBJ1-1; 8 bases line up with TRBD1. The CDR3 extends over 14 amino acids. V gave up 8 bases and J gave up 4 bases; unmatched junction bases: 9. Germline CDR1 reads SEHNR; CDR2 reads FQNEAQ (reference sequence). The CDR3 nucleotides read TGTGCCAGCGGGCAGGGGGCCGGTGTCACTGAAGCTTTCTTT. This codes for CASGQGAGVTEAFF.

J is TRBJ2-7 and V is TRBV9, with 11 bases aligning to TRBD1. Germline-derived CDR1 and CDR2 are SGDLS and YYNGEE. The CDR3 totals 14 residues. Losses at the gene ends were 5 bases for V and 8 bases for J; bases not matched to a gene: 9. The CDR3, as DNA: TGTGCCAGCAGTCCCGGGACAGGGGGACGGCAGCAGTACTTC. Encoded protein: CASSPGTGGRQQYF. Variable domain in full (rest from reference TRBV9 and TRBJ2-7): DSGVTQTPKHLITATGQRVTLRCSPRSGDLSVYWYQQSLDQGLQFLIQYYNGEERAKGNILERFSAQQFPDLHSELNLSSLELGDSALYFCASSPGTGGRQQYFGPGTRLTVT.

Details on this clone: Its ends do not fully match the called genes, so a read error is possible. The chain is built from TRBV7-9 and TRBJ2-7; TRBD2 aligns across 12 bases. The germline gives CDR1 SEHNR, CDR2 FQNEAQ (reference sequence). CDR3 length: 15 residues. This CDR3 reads CSSSSRTSGVYEQYF. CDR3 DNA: TGTTCCAGCAGCTCCCGGACTAGCGGGGTTTACGAGCAGTACTTC.

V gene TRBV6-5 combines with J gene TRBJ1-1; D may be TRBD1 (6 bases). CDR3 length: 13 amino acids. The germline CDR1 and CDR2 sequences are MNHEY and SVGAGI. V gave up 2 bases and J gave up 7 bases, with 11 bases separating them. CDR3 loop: CASSYLQGGEAFF. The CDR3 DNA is TGTGCCAGCAGTTACCTACAGGGCGGTGAAGCTTTCTTT.

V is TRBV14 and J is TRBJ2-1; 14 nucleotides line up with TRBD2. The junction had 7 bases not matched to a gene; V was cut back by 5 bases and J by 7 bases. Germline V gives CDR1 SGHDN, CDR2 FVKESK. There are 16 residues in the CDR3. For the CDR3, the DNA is TGTGCCAGCAGCTTAAGAGGGACTAGCGGGGGTAATGAGCAGTTCTTC. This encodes CASSLRGTSGGNEQFF.

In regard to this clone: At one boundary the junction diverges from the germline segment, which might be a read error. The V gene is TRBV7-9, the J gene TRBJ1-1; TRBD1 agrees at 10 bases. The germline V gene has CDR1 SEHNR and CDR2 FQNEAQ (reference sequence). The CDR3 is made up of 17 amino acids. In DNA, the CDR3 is TGTTCCAGCAGCTCGGGACAGGGGACTCTGGGGAGCACTGAAGCTTTCTTT. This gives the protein CSSSSGQGTLGSTEAFF. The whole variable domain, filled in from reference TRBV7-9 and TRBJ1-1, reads DTGVSQNPRHKITKRGQNVTFRCDPISEHNRLYWYRQTLGQGPEFLTYFQNEAQLEKSRLLSDRFSAERPKGSFSTLEIQRTEQGDSAMYLCSSSSGQGTLGSTEAFFGQGTRLTVV.

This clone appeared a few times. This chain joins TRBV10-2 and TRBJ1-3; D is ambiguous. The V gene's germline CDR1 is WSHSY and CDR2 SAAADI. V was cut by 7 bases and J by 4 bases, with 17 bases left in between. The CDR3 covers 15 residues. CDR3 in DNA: TGCGCCAGCACCCCTAATGGAGGGTTCGGAAACACCATATATTTT. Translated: CASTPNGGFGNTIYF.

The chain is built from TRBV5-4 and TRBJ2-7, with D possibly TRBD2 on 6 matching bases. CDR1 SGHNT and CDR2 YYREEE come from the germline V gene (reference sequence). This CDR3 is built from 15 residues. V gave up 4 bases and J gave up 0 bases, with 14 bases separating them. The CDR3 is CASSASGPYSYEQYF. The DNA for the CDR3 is TGTGCCAGCAGCGCCAGCGGGCCCTACTCCTACGAGCAGTACTTC.

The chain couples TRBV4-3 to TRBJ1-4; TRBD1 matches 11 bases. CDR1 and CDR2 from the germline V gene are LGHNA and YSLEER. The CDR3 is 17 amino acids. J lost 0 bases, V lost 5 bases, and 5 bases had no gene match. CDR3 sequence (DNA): TGCGCCAGCAGCTATACGGGACAGGGGGCAACTAATGAAAAACTGTTTTTT. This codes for CASSYTGQGATNEKLFF.

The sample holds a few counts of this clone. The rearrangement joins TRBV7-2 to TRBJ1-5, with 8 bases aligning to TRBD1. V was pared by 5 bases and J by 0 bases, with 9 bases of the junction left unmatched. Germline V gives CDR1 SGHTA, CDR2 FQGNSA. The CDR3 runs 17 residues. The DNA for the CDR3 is TGTGCCAGCAGCCTGGGACAGGCGCCTTATAGCAATCAGCCCCAGCATTTT. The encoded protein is CASSLGQAPYSNQPQHF.

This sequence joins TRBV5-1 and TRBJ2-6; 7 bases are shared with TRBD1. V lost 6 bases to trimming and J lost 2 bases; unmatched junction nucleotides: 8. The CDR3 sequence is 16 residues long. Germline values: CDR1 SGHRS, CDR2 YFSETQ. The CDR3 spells CASTRQGTPGANVLTF. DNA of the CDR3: TGCGCCAGCACCCGACAGGGAACGCCTGGGGCCAACGTCCTGACTTTC.

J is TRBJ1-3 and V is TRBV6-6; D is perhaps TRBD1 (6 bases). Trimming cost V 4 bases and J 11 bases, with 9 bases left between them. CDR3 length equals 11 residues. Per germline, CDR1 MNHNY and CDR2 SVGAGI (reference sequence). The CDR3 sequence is CASSLTGSIYF. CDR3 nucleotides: TGTGCCAGCAGTTTAACAGGGTCCATATATTTT.

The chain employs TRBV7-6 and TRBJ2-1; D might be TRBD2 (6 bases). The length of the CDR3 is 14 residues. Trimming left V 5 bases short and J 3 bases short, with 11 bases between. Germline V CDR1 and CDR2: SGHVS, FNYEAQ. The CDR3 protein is CASSTPGLYNEQFF. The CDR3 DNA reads TGTGCCAGCAGCACGCCGGGACTCTACAATGAGCAGTTCTTC.

Here the CDR3 reads CASSTRTGSEQYF. The CDR3, as DNA: TGTGCCAGCAGCACCCGGACAGGGAGCGAGCAGTACTTC. This chain joins TRBV13 and TRBJ2-7; 8 nucleotides match TRBD1. The germline gives CDR1 PRHDT, CDR2 FYEKMQ (reference sequence). The CDR3 sequence is 13 residues long. V shed 5 bases, J shed 6 bases, and the junction held 6 bases outside the gene matches.

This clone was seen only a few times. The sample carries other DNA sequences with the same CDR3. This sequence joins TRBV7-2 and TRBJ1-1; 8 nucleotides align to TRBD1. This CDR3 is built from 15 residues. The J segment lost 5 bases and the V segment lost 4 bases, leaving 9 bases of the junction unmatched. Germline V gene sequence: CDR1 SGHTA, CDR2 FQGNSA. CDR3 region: CASSSRQGLRTEAFF. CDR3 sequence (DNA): TGTGCCAGCAGCTCCCGACAGGGGCTGAGGACTGAAGCTTTCTTT.

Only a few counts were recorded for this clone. The CDR3 here is CSVETGGSGYTF. The CDR3 DNA follows: TGCAGCGTTGAAACAGGGGGCAGTGGCTACACCTTC. V usage is TRBV29-1 and J usage is TRBJ1-2; 9 positions match TRBD1. The germline CDR1 and CDR2 sequences are SQVTM and ANQGSEA. V shed 2 bases, J shed 7 bases, and the junction held 2 bases outside the gene matches. The CDR3 is 12 amino acids.

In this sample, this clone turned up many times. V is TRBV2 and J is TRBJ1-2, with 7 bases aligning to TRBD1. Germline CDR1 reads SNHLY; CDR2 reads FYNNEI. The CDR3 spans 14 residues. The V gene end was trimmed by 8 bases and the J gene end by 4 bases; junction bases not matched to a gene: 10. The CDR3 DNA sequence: TGTGCCAGCCGCCTTGGACAGGCCGTCTATGGCTACACCTTC. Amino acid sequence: CASRLGQAVYGYTF.

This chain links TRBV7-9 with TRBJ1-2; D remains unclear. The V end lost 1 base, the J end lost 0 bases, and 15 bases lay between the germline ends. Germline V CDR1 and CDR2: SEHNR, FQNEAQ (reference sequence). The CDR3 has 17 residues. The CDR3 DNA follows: TGTGCCAGCAGCTTAGGCGGGAGACGGTCTTCTAACTATGGCTACACCTTC. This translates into CASSLGGRRSSNYGYTF.

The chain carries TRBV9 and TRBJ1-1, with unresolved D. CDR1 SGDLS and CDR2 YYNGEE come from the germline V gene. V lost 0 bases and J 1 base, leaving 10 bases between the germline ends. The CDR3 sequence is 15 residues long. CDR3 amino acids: CASSVEAGWNTEAFF. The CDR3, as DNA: TGTGCCAGCAGCGTAGAGGCGGGATGGAACACTGAAGCTTTCTTT.

The CDR3: CASSAAASGGRGTDTQYF. The CDR3 nucleotides read TGTGCCAGCAGTGCCGCGGCTAGCGGGGGGCGGGGCACAGATACGCAGTATTTT. The chain uses TRBV6-1 and TRBJ2-3; 11 nucleotides line up with TRBD2. The CDR3 runs to 18 residues. Germline V gene data show CDR1 as MNHNS and CDR2 as SASEGT. The V gene end was trimmed by 4 bases and the J gene end by 1 base; junction bases not matched to a gene: 10.

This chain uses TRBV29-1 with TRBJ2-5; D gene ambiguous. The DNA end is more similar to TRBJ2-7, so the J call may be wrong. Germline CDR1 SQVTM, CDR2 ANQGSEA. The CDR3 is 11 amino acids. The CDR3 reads CSVDVSYEQYF. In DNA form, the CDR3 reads TGCAGCGTTGACGTTTCCTACGAGCAGTACTTC.

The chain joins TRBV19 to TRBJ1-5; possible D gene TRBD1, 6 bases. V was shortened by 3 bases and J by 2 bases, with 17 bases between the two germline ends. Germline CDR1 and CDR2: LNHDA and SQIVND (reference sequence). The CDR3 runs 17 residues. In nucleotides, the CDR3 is TGTGCCAGTAGTATTTCCTTGGGGGCGAGTGGCAATCAGCCCCAGCATTTT. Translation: CASSISLGASGNQPQHF.

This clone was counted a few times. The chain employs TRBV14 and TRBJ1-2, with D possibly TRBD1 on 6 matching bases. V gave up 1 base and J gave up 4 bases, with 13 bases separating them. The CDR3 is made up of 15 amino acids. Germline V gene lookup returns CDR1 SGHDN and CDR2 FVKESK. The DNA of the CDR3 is TGTGCCAGCAGCCAAGTGGACAGCTCCATCTATGGCTACACCTTC. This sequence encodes CASSQVDSSIYGYTF.

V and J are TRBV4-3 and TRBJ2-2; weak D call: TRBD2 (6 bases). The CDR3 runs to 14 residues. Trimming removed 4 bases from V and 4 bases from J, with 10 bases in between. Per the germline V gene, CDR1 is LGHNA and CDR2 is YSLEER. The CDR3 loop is CASSLGRGTGELFF. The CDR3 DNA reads TGCGCCAGCAGCCTAGGGCGGGGCACCGGGGAGCTGTTTTTT.